This T cell receptor (beta chain) came from a study of monozygotic twins with inflammatory bowel disease. General study points: Repertoire similarity did not differ between concordant and discordant twins, possibly owing to limited power. On the inverse Simpson index, IBD patients scored lower for TCRbeta diversity than healthy co-twins.

Germline V lookup: CDR1 SGHTA, CDR2 FQGTGA. The CDR3 runs 14 residues. A remark on this clonotype: The target antigen is unknown.

The UMIs contained a 6-nucleotide sample barcode. They were added by template switching during cDNA synthesis. For each CDR3 protein, TCRdb gives one entry from its re-call of the 5' RACE reads, without DNA. This sample's table has about 160,000 distinct CDR3 sequences. Blood was collected, roughly 2.5 ml per donor. The V and J genes are TRBV7-3 and TRBJ2-1; TCRdb's assignment of TRBD2 cannot be checked, as there is no DNA. This TCR came from a human donor with ulcerative colitis or Crohn's disease, or a healthy co-twin of an affected twin (not recorded which). Sequencing used blood. The CDR3 spells CASSPSRVSNEQFF.